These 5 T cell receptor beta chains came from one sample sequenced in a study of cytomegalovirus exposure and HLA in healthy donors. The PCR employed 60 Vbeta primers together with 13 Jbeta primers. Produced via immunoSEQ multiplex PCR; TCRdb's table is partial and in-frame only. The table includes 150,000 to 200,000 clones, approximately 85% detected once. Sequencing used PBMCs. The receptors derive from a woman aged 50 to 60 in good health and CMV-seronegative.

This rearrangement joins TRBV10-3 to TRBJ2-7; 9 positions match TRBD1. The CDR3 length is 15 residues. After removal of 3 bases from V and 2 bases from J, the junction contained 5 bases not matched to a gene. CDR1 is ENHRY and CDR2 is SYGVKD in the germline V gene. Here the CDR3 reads CAISDKGQGTYEQYF. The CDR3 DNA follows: TGTGCCATCAGTGACAAGGGACAGGGAACCTACGAGCAGTACTTC.

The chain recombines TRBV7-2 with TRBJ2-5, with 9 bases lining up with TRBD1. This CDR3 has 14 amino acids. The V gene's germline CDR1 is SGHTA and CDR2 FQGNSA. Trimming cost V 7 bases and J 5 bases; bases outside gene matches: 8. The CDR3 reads CASTYRGRGETQYF. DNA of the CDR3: TGTGCCAGCACCTACAGGGGGCGCGGTGAGACCCAGTACTTC.

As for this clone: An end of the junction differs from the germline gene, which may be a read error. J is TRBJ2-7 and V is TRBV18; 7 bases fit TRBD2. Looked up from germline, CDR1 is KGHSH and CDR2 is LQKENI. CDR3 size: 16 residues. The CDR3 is CAGSPLSGLSSYEQYF. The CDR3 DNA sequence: TGTGCCGGCTCACCCCTTAGCGGGCTTAGCTCCTACGAGCAGTACTTC.

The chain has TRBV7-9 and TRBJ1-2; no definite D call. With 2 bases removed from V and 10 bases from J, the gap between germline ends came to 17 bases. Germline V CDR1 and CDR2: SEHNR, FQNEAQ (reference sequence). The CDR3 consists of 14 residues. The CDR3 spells CASSLSGVMDSYTF. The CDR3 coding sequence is TGTGCCAGCAGCTTATCCGGGGTAATGGATTCCTACACCTTC. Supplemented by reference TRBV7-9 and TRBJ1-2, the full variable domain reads DTGVSQNPRHKITKRGQNVTFRCDPISEHNRLYWYRQTLGQGPEFLTYFQNEAQLEKSRLLSDRFSAERPKGSFSTLEIQRTEQGDSAMYLCASSLSGVMDSYTFGSGTRLTVV.

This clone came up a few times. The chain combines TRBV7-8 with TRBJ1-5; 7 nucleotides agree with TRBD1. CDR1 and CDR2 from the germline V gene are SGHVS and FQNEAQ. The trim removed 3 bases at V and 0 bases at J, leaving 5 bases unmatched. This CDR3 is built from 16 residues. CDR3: CASSFMGQNSNQPQHF. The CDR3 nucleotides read TGTGCCAGCAGCTTCATGGGACAGAATAGCAATCAGCCCCAGCATTTT. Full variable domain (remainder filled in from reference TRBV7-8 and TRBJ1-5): GAGVSQSPRYKVAKRGQDVALRCDPISGHVSLFWYQQALGQGPEFLTYFQNEAQLDKSGLPSDRFFAERPEGSVSTLKIQRTQQEDSAVYLCASSFMGQNSNQPQHFGDGTRLSIL.